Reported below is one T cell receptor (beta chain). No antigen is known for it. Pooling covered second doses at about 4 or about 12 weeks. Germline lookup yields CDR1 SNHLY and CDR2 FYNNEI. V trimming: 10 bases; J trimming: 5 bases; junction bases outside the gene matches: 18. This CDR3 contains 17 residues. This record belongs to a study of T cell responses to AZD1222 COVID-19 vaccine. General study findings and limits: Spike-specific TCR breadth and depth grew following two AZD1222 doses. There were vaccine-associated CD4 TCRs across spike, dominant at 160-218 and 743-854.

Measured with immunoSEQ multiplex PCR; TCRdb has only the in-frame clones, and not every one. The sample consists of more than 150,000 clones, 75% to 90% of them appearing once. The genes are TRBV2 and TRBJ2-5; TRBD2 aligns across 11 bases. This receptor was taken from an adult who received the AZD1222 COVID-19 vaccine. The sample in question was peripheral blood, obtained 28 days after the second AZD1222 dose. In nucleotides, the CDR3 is TGTGCCACAAGGGGGCTTGGGACTAGCGGAGCTCGGGAGACCCAGTACTTC. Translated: CATRGLGTSGARETQYF.